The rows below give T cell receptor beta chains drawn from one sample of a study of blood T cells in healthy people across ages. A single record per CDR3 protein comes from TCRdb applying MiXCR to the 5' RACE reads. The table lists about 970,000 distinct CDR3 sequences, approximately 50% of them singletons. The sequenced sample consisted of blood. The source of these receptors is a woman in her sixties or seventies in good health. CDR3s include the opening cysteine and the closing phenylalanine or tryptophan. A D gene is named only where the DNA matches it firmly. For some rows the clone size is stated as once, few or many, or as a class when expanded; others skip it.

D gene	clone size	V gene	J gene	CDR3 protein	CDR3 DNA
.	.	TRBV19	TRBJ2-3	CASRTRADASTDTQYF	TGTGCCAGTAGGACTCGGGCCGATGCTAGCACAGATACGCAGTATTTT
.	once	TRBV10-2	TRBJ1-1	CASSEGGWAFF	TGCGCCAGCAGTGAGGGCGGGTGGGCTTTCTTT
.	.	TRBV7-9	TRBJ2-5	CASSRKGLTGETQYF	TGTGCCAGCAGCCGCAAAGGACTGACCGGAGAGACCCAGTACTTC
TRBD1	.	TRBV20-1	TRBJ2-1	CSARNPGTGGVNEQFF	TGCAGTGCTAGAAACCCCGGGACAGGGGGTGTCAATGAGCAGTTCTTC
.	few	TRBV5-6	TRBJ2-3	CASSPDRTSTDTQYF	TGTGCCAGCAGCCCGGACCGGACGAGCACAGATACGCAGTATTTT
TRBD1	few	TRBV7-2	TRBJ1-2	CASSYPRTGVGYTF	TGTGCCAGCAGCTACCCGCGGACAGGGGTTGGCTACACCTTC
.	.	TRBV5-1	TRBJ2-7	CASRDHRTYEQYF	TGCGCCAGCAGAGATCACAGAACCTACGAGCAGTACTTC
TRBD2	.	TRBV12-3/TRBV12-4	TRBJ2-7	CASSSFRTSGYEQYF	TGTGCCAGCAGTTCTTTCCGGACTAGCGGCTACGAGCAGTACTTC
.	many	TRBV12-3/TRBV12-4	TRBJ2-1	CASSLGQQQFF	TGTGCCAGCAGTTTAGGACAGCAGCAGTTCTTC
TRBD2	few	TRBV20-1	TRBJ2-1	CSARTSGRNEQFF	TGCAGTGCAAGGACTAGCGGGAGGAATGAGCAGTTCTTC
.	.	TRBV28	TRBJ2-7	CASKGGGTYEQYF	TGTGCCAGTAAAGGTGGTGGCACTTACGAGCAGTACTTC
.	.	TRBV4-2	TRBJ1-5	CASSQGSRGTGQPQHF	TGTGCCAGCAGCCAGGGGTCCAGGGGCACGGGTCAGCCCCAGCATTTT
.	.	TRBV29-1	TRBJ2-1	CSVFLVSYNEQFF	TGCAGCGTCTTCTTGGTGAGCTACAATGAGCAGTTCTTC
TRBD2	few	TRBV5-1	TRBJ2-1	CASKYQLAAYNEQFF	TGCGCCAGCAAATACCAACTAGCGGCATACAATGAGCAGTTCTTC
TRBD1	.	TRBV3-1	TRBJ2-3	CASSLKGARGTDTQYF	TGTGCCAGCAGCCTAAAGGGGGCAAGGGGCACAGATACGCAGTATTTT
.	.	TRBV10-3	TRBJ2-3	CAISETPDTQYF	TGTGCCATCAGTGAAACACCAGATACGCAGTATTTT
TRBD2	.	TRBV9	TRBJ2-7	CASSSELAGSEQYF	TGTGCCAGCAGCTCAGAACTAGCGGGCAGCGAGCAGTACTTC
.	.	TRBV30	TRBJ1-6	CAWSVAEGTPLHF	TGTGCCTGGAGTGTAGCGGAGGGGACACCCCTCCACTTT
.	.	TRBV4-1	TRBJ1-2	CASSQESQIVYGYTF	TGCGCCAGCAGCCAAGAGAGCCAAATCGTTTATGGCTACACCTTC
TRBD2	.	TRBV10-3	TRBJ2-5	CAISQKREGLKTQYF	TGTGCCATCAGTCAAAAGCGGGAGGGCCTTAAGACCCAGTACTTC
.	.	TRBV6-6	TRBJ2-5	CASSYSLFGGVETQYF	TGTGCCAGCAGTTACTCTTTGTTTGGTGGGGTAGAGACCCAGTACTTC
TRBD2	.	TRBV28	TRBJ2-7	CASTTLTAGGPKYEQYF	TGTGCCAGCACCACACTCACAGCGGGAGGACCAAAGTACGAGCAGTACTTC
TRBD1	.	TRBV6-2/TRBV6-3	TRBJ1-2	CASSYTGTANYGYTF	TGTGCCAGCAGTTACACCGGGACAGCTAACTATGGCTACACCTTC
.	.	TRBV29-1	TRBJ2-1	CSVELWGRETYNEQFF	TGCAGCGTTGAACTCTGGGGCCGGGAGACCTACAATGAGCAGTTCTTC
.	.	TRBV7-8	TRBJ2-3	CASSGRPTGADTQYF	TGTGCCAGCAGCGGCCGCCCGACGGGCGCAGATACGCAGTATTTT
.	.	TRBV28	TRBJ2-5	CASSELIAEQYF	TGTGCCAGCAGTGAACTTATTGCGGAGCAGTACTTC
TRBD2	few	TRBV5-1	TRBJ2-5	CASSWGTSDQETQYF	TGCGCCAGCAGCTGGGGGACTAGCGACCAAGAGACCCAGTACTTC
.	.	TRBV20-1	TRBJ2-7	CSAVGDHSYEQYF	TGCAGTGCAGTGGGGGACCATTCCTACGAGCAGTACTTC
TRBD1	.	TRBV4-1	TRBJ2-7	CASSQGRQGDHEQYF	TGCGCCAGCAGCCAAGGTAGGCAGGGGGACCACGAGCAGTACTTC